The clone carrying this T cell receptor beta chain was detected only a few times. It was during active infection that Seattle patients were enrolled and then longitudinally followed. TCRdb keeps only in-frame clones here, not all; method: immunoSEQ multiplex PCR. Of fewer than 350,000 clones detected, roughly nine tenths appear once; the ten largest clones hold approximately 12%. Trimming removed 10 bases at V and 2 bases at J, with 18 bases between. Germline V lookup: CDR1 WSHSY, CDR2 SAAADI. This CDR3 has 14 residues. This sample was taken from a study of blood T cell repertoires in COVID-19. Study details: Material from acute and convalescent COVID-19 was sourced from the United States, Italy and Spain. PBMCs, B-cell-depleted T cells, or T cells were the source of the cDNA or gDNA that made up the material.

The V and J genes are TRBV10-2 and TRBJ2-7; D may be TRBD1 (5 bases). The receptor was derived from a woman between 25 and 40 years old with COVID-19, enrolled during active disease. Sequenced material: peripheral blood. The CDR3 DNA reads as TGCGCCATCTCGACCCTTAGGGGCCCCTACGAGCAGTACTTC. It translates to CAISTLRGPYEQYF.